Listed below are T cell receptor beta chains from one sample, sequenced in a study of control samples from healthy donors and cancer patients. The method was immunoSEQ multiplex PCR; TCRdb's version includes in-frame clones alone and lacks a portion of them. The table has over 150,000 clones, 85% to 95% seen once; the top ten hold roughly 1.3%. The sequenced sample consisted of blood. The receptors shown here come from a woman aged 18-29 years in good health. CDR3s include the opening cysteine and the closing phenylalanine or tryptophan. The D gene is left open where the match is weak. Expanded clones are given a class, and other clones once, few, many or no size at all.

abundance: .; j_gene: TRBJ2-5; v_gene: TRBV5-4; d_gene: .; CDR3aa: CASSLRLQPRETQYF; CDR3nt: TGTGCCAGCAGCTTGAGGTTACAACCCCGGGAGACCCAGTACTTC
abundance: .; j_gene: TRBJ1-2; v_gene: TRBV3-1/TRBV3-2; d_gene: .; CDR3aa: CASSRPNYGYTF; CDR3nt: TGTGCCAGCAGCCGCCCTAACTATGGCTACACCTTC
abundance: .; j_gene: TRBJ1-6; v_gene: TRBV5-4; d_gene: .; CDR3aa: CASSLEINSPLHF; CDR3nt: TGTGCCAGCAGCTTGGAGATTAATTCACCCCTCCACTTT
abundance: .; j_gene: TRBJ2-5; v_gene: TRBV6-2/TRBV6-3; d_gene: .; CDR3aa: CASSYPSQTQYF; CDR3nt: TGTGCCAGCAGTTACCCGAGTCAGACCCAGTACTTC
abundance: few; j_gene: TRBJ2-7; v_gene: TRBV5-8; d_gene: TRBD1; CDR3aa: CASSLATGWTSYEQYF; CDR3nt: TGTGCCAGCAGCTTGGCGACAGGGTGGACCTCCTACGAGCAGTACTTC
abundance: .; j_gene: TRBJ2-1; v_gene: TRBV7-9; d_gene: TRBD2; CDR3aa: CASRLAGGSYNEQFF; CDR3nt: TGTGCCAGCAGGTTAGCGGGAGGCTCCTACAATGAGCAGTTCTTC
abundance: .; j_gene: TRBJ2-2; v_gene: TRBV3-1/TRBV3-2; d_gene: TRBD2; CDR3aa: CASSQEAGGLRTGELFF; CDR3nt: TGTGCCAGCAGCCAAGAAGCGGGGGGGCTTAGGACCGGGGAGCTGTTTTTT
abundance: few; j_gene: TRBJ1-2; v_gene: TRBV7-9; d_gene: .; CDR3aa: CASSLAQVNYGYTF; CDR3nt: TGTGCCAGCAGCTTAGCGCAGGTGAACTATGGCTACACCTTC
abundance: .; j_gene: TRBJ2-7; v_gene: TRBV11-2; d_gene: TRBD1; CDR3aa: CASSAGQGAYEQYF; CDR3nt: TGTGCCAGCAGCGCGGGACAGGGGGCTTACGAGCAGTACTTC
abundance: .; j_gene: TRBJ2-3; v_gene: TRBV7-9; d_gene: .; CDR3aa: CASSPGPDTQYF; CDR3nt: TGTGCCAGCAGCCCGGGACCGGATACGCAGTATTTT
abundance: .; j_gene: TRBJ1-4; v_gene: TRBV18; d_gene: .; CDR3aa: CASSLLQGTNEKLFF; CDR3nt: TGTGCCAGCTCACTCTTACAGGGAACTAATGAAAAACTGTTTTTT